The 26 T cell receptor beta chains below all came from one sample that was sequenced in a study of T cell responses to AZD1222 COVID-19 vaccine. Using immunoSEQ multiplex PCR, the repertoire was profiled, and TCRdb retains in-frame clones only, with some absent. The sample lists almost 55,000 clones, 80% to 90% occurring once. Sequenced here: peripheral blood, sampled on day 0 of AZD1222 vaccination. These receptors were obtained from an adult in good health.

This sequence joins TRBV11-2 and TRBJ2-1; the match to TRBD1 covers 10 bases. Germline values: CDR1 SGHAT, CDR2 FQNNGV. V was pared by 1 base and J by 15 bases, with 24 bases of the junction left unmatched. The CDR3 loop spans 19 amino acids. The CDR3 DNA sequence: TGTGCCAGCAGCTTAGTTAGCATCGGACAGGGGGAGACTTTGATCCGCGCGTTCTTC. It is translated as CASSLVSIGQGETLIRAFF.

The rearrangement links TRBV28 to TRBJ2-1; no definite D call. Trimming took off 6 bases at V and 6 bases at J, with 15 bases between the two ends. This CDR3 is 14 amino acids long. Per the germline V gene, CDR1 is MDHEN and CDR2 is SYDVKM. The CDR3 nucleotides read TGTGCCAGCAGGGATGAAGTAACCATCAATGAGCAGTTCTTC. It codes for CASRDEVTINEQFF.

This clone was seen more than once but under ten times. CDR3 DNA sequence: TGTGCCAGCAGCCAAGGTGCCCTCTCTGGAAACACCATATATTTT. This translates into CASSQGALSGNTIYF. The rearrangement uses TRBV3-1 (or the pseudogene TRBV3-2) and TRBJ1-3; no definite D call. CDR1 is LGHDT and CDR2 is YNNKEL in the germline V gene (reference sequence). V gave up 1 base and J gave up 0 bases, with 7 bases separating them. This CDR3 spans 15 amino acids.

The chain is built from TRBV6-5 and TRBJ2-7; D unclear. The CDR3 loop spans 14 amino acids. V gave up 10 bases and J gave up 0 bases, with 16 bases separating them. The V gene's germline CDR1 is MNHEY and CDR2 SVGAGI. CDR3 nucleotide sequence: TGTGCCACTTTCCCCTGGCCGAGCTCCTACGAGCAGTACTTC. Translation gives CATFPWPSSYEQYF.

The chain carries TRBV19 and TRBJ2-1, with TRBD2 matching over 11 bases. Unmatched junction bases numbered 6, after V lost 5 bases and J lost 6 bases. The germline V gene encodes CDR1 LNHDA and CDR2 SQIVND (reference sequence). The CDR3 length is 15 residues. CDR3 DNA: TGTGCCAGTAGTGGTTTAGCGGGGGGGCGCAATGAGCAGTTCTTC. Protein product: CASSGLAGGRNEQFF.

This clone was seen only a few times. The gene calls are TRBV6-5 and TRBJ2-1; 10 nucleotides agree with TRBD2. After removal of 6 bases from V and 7 bases from J, the junction contained 3 bases not matched to a gene. The CDR3 is 13 amino acids. Germline loops: CDR1 MNHEY, CDR2 SVGAGI. CDR3 sequence: CASRAGLANEQFF. In DNA, the CDR3 is TGTGCCAGCAGGGCGGGACTAGCGAATGAGCAGTTCTTC.

This clone was seen a handful of times. The rearrangement links TRBV12-3 or TRBV12-4 to TRBJ2-7; D not resolved. V shed 7 bases and J shed 4 bases, with 11 bases lying between them. The CDR3 sequence is 12 residues long. CDR3 DNA sequence: TGTGCCAGCACCACGGATAGATACGAGCAGTACTTC. Translation gives CASTTDRYEQYF.

The chain has TRBV6-5 and TRBJ1-2, with D perhaps matching TRBD1 (6 bases). The CDR3 runs 14 residues. The V gene lost 6 bases and the J gene lost 3 bases, with 14 bases spanning the gap. Germline loops: CDR1 MNHEY, CDR2 SVGAGI. CDR3 DNA: TGTGCCAGCAGCCCACAGGGAGCTCACTATGGCTACACCTTC. The encoded protein is CASSPQGAHYGYTF.

The rearrangement joins TRBV3-1 (or the pseudogene TRBV3-2) to TRBJ1-2; unclear D gene. V was trimmed by 0 bases and J by 7 bases, leaving 12 bases between them. CDR3 length: 14 amino acids. Germline V gives CDR1 LGHDT, CDR2 YNNKEL (reference sequence). CDR3 amino acids: CASSQETGGSGYTF. The CDR3 bases are TGTGCCAGCAGCCAAGAAACGGGTGGAAGTGGCTACACCTTC.

The gene calls are TRBV5-4 and TRBJ2-1, with D perhaps matching TRBD1 (5 bases). Germline V gives CDR1 SGHNT, CDR2 YYREEE (reference sequence). The CDR3 is 13 amino acids. The V end lost 0 bases, the J end lost 4 bases, and 5 bases lay between the germline ends. The CDR3 loop is CASSLGQYNEQFF. The CDR3 nucleotides read TGTGCCAGCAGCTTGGGACAGTACAATGAGCAGTTCTTC.

V usage is TRBV20-1 and J usage is TRBJ1-1, with TRBD1 matching 7 bases. The V segment lost 5 bases and the J segment 7 bases; nucleotides outside the gene matches: 4. CDR3 size: 11 residues. Per the germline V gene, CDR1 is DFQATT and CDR2 is SNEGSKA (reference sequence). CDR3 nucleotides: TGCAGTGCTGGGGGACAGTATGAAGCTTTCTTT. Amino acid sequence: CSAGGQYEAFF.

The chain links TRBV10-1 to TRBJ1-1; D uncertain. V lost 3 bases, J lost 0 bases, and 8 bases lay in between. CDR1 WNHNN and CDR2 SYGVQD come from the germline V gene (reference sequence). CDR3 size: 14 residues. CDR3 bases: TGCGCCAGCAGTGATGGGCTATTGAACACTGAAGCTTTCTTT. It translates to CASSDGLLNTEAFF.

This rearrangement joins TRBV5-1 to TRBJ1-2, with D tentatively TRBD1 (5 bases). Per germline, CDR1 SGHRS and CDR2 YFSETQ. CDR3 size: 14 residues. The ends were cut back, 2 bases at V and 1 base at J, with 9 bases in the middle. Here the CDR3 DNA reads TGCGCCAGCAGCTTAGGGGATGGTAACTATGGCTACACCTTC. It is translated as CASSLGDGNYGYTF.

This clone was seen a single time. The chain is built from TRBV19 and TRBJ1-2; possible D gene TRBD1, 5 bases. This CDR3 is built from 16 residues. Per the germline V gene, CDR1 is LNHDA and CDR2 is SQIVND (reference sequence). The V gene lost 4 bases and the J gene lost 0 bases, with 15 bases spanning the gap. The CDR3: CASSTLQGEANYGYTF. The CDR3, as DNA: TGTGCCAGTAGTACACTGCAGGGAGAAGCTAACTATGGCTACACCTTC.

The gene calls are TRBV14 and TRBJ2-7, with D perhaps assigned TRBD1 or TRBD2 (5 bases each). This CDR3 region has 14 residues. With 4 bases removed from V and 3 bases from J, the gap between germline ends came to 13 bases. Germline V gives CDR1 SGHDN, CDR2 FVKESK. CDR3 in amino acids: CASSRAGRVYEQYF. The CDR3 DNA sequence: TGTGCCAGCAGCCGAGCAGGGCGGGTCTACGAGCAGTACTTC.

V gene TRBV27 combines with J gene TRBJ2-2, with 9 nucleotides matching TRBD1. The germline CDR1 and CDR2 sequences are MNHEY and SMNVEV (reference sequence). This CDR3 has 17 amino acids. J gave up 5 bases and V 3 bases, and 10 bases lay outside the gene matches. CDR3 protein: CASSFRRQGVATGELFF. The CDR3 coding sequence is TGTGCCAGCAGTTTTAGGAGACAGGGGGTTGCAACCGGGGAGCTGTTTTTT.

The J gene is TRBJ1-1, the V gene TRBV7-6; D is uncertain. The CDR3 has 13 residues. V lost 2 bases to trimming and J lost 1 base, with 5 bases between them. Germline V gene lookup returns CDR1 SGHVS and CDR2 FNYEAQ. The CDR3 sequence: CASSLHANTEAFF. The CDR3 nucleotides read TGTGCCAGCAGCTTACACGCGAACACTGAAGCTTTCTTT.

The chain has TRBV19 and TRBJ2-5; possibly TRBD1 for D (7 bases). The germline V gene encodes CDR1 LNHDA and CDR2 SQIVND (reference sequence). Trimming took 5 bases from V and 1 from J, leaving 26 bases between them. The CDR3 runs to 19 residues. CDR3 protein: CASSLKAGTVATFQETQYF. DNA of the CDR3: TGTGCCAGTAGTTTGAAGGCGGGGACAGTTGCCACTTTCCAAGAGACCCAGTACTTC.

This clone was seen once. The chain combines TRBV3-1 (or the pseudogene TRBV3-2) with TRBJ1-1; 8 bases are shared with TRBD1. The CDR3 is 14 amino acids. Per germline, CDR1 LGHDT and CDR2 YNNKEL (reference sequence). J lost 0 bases, V lost 8 bases, and 5 bases had no gene match. The chain's CDR3 is CASGQGTLNTEAFF. CDR3 nucleotides: TGTGCCAGCGGACAGGGAACGCTGAACACTGAAGCTTTCTTT.

The rearrangement uses TRBV5-1 and TRBJ2-1; 12 bases map to TRBD2. The CDR3 is 16 residues long. Germline CDR1 reads SGHRS; CDR2 reads YFSETQ. The V and J ends lost 4 bases and 2 bases, in that order; junction bases with no gene match: 4. The CDR3 coding sequence is TGCGCCAGCAGCGTACGGACTAGCGGGGCCTACAATGAGCAGTTCTTC. The encoded protein is CASSVRTSGAYNEQFF.

The rearrangement joins TRBV7-2 to TRBJ1-1; 7 bases are shared with TRBD1. There are 14 residues in the CDR3. Germline CDR1 reads SGHTA; CDR2 reads FQGNSA. V shed 5 bases, J shed 5 bases, and the junction held 8 bases outside the gene matches. Here the CDR3 reads CASSATGVRTEAFF. CDR3 nucleotides: TGTGCCAGCAGCGCTACAGGGGTTCGGACTGAAGCTTTCTTT.

The J gene is TRBJ2-1, the V gene TRBV12-3 or TRBV12-4, with D possibly matching TRBD2 (5 bases). V lost 7 bases and J 2 bases, leaving 9 bases between the germline ends. The CDR3 loop spans 13 amino acids. CDR3 DNA: TGTGCCAGCACAGGAGGCGCCTACAATGAGCAGTTCTTC. Protein: CASTGGAYNEQFF.

V is TRBV11-1 and J is TRBJ2-1, with 12 bases aligning to TRBD2. The CDR3 runs to 15 residues. Germline V gives CDR1 SGHAT, CDR2 FQDESV (reference sequence). Trimming removed 4 bases from V and 7 bases from J; junction bases left unmatched: 5. In DNA, the CDR3 is TGTGCCAGCAGCTACCTAGCGGGGGGGAGGAATGAGCAGTTCTTC. This codes for CASSYLAGGRNEQFF.

This clone appeared a few times. The chain combines TRBV5-4 with TRBJ2-7; perhaps TRBD2 as D (5 bases). This CDR3 spans 15 amino acids. The V gene lost 0 bases and the J gene lost 3 bases, with 13 bases spanning the gap. The germline V gene has CDR1 SGHNT and CDR2 YYREEE (reference sequence). The CDR3 coding sequence is TGTGCCAGCAGCTTGGGGGTTAGCGTCCTCTACGAGCAGTACTTC. Its protein product is CASSLGVSVLYEQYF.

CDR3 DNA: TGTGCCAGCAGCTTCGGACAGGATGCTAATGAAAAACTGTTTTTT. Its translation is CASSFGQDANEKLFF. This chain joins TRBV5-8 and TRBJ1-4; TRBD1 matches at 7 bases. There are 15 residues in the CDR3. Germline V gene lookup returns CDR1 SGHTS and CDR2 YDEGEE. The V gene end was trimmed by 2 bases and the J gene end by 3 bases; junction bases not matched to a gene: 4.

The chain recombines TRBV28 with TRBJ1-1, with TRBD1 matching 11 bases. V was clipped by 6 bases and J by 1 base; unmatched bases: 1. The CDR3 is 14 residues long. Germline V gene lookup returns CDR1 MDHEN and CDR2 SYDVKM. The DNA for the CDR3 is TGTGCCAGCAGGGGACAGGGGGAGAACACTGAAGCTTTCTTT. This sequence encodes CASRGQGENTEAFF.